This entry lists 30 T cell receptor beta chains sequenced from one sample in a study of metastatic and nonmetastatic thyroid tumors. TCRdb re-called the PCR reads through MiXCR. The sample includes around 29,000 clones, more than 20% of them seen just once. No treatment had been given to any patient before thyroid surgery. Sequencing input: blood. These receptors were obtained from a female donor with papillary thyroid cancer or a benign thyroid nodule (not recorded which). Some clones in this sample may be carry-over from other donors' samples.

In DNA, the CDR3 is TGTGCCAGCAGCGTCTCGGGCACTCATCAGTACTTC. Protein product: CASSVSGTHQYF. The V and J genes are TRBV11-3 and TRBJ2-7; D not certain. The CDR3 loop spans 12 amino acids. The germline V gene encodes CDR1 SGHNT and CDR2 YENEEA. Trimming took 5 bases from V and 10 from J, leaving 15 bases between them.

The chain couples TRBV5-1 to TRBJ1-1; D may be TRBD1 (5 bases). The V gene's germline CDR1 is SGHRS and CDR2 YFSETQ. The CDR3 is made up of 14 amino acids. The V gene lost 3 bases and the J gene lost 5 bases, with 14 bases spanning the gap. CDR3 residues: CASSSLQGGTEAFF. The DNA for the CDR3 is TGCGCCAGCAGCTCCCTCCAGGGTGGAACTGAAGCTTTCTTT.

Many counts were recorded for this clone. This chain uses TRBV30 with TRBJ2-7; TRBD1 is a possible D gene (5 bases). The CDR3 loop spans 13 amino acids. Trimming shortened V by 3 bases and J by 3 bases, and 12 bases separated the two germline ends. CDR1 GTSNPN and CDR2 SVGIG come from the germline V gene (reference sequence). The CDR3 nucleotides are TGTGCCTGGAGCCGAGGCAGGGACTACGAGCAGTACTTC. It encodes CAWSRGRDYEQYF.

The table lists this clone with many counts. The rearrangement uses TRBV11-1 and TRBJ2-7; D gene unclear. The CDR3 spans 9 residues. Trimming left V 4 bases short and J 6 bases short, with 1 base between. The germline V gene has CDR1 SGHAT and CDR2 FQDESV (reference sequence). The CDR3 sequence is CASSCEQYF. The CDR3 DNA reads as TGTGCCAGCAGCTGCGAGCAGTACTTC.

This clone is medium-sized. V usage is TRBV6-1 and J usage is TRBJ1-2; 7 nucleotides agree with TRBD1. In germline, CDR1 is MNHNS, CDR2 SASEGT. The CDR3 extends over 12 amino acids. V shed 7 bases, J shed 7 bases, and the junction held 6 bases outside the gene matches. CDR3 in amino acids: CASKQGEVGYTF. For the CDR3, the DNA is TGTGCCAGCAAGCAGGGGGAGGTTGGCTACACCTTC.

V and J are TRBV13 and TRBJ1-2; TRBD1 agrees at 12 bases. V dropped 5 bases and J dropped 4; count of bases not matched to a gene: 8. Looked up from germline, CDR1 is PRHDT and CDR2 is FYEKMQ (reference sequence). The CDR3 contains 16 residues. The CDR3 DNA reads as TGTGCCAGCAGCCCCAGGGGACAGGGGGCTATCTATGGCTACACCTTC. Amino acid sequence: CASSPRGQGAIYGYTF.

The chain combines TRBV6-5 with TRBJ1-1; the D gene is possibly TRBD1 (6 bases). The CDR3 spans 14 residues. Trimming pared 4 bases from V and 6 bases from J, leaving 15 bases between. The germline V gene encodes CDR1 MNHEY and CDR2 SVGAGI. CDR3 sequence (DNA): TGTGCCAGCAGTTTTGTAACAGGGTCGGCTGAAGCTTTCTTT. It translates to CASSFVTGSAEAFF.

The rearrangement uses TRBV6-1 and TRBJ2-3; the D is unclear. CDR3 length equals 14 residues. V was trimmed by 1 base and J by 0 bases, leaving 5 bases between them. Germline CDR1 reads MNHNS; CDR2 reads SASEGT. CDR3 in amino acids: CASSEVSSTDTQYF. In DNA form, the CDR3 reads TGTGCCAGCAGTGAAGTGTCCAGCACAGATACGCAGTATTTT.

This clone was detected ten times or more. This clone may be a read error of a much larger clone one base away. The J gene is TRBJ2-7, the V gene TRBV7-2; D gene uncertain. The CDR3 loop spans 15 amino acids. Germline CDR1 SGHTA, CDR2 FQGNSA. The CDR3 DNA follows: TGTGCCAGCAGCCCCCATTTCAGCCGCCACTACGAGCGGTACTTC. It translates to CASSPHFSRHYERYF.

This clone showed up just a few times. The chain combines TRBV5-1 with TRBJ1-2; perhaps TRBD1 as D (5 bases). With 4 bases removed from V and 7 bases from J, the gap between germline ends came to 11 bases. Germline CDR1 SGHRS, CDR2 YFSETQ. The CDR3 is 12 residues long. In DNA, the CDR3 is TGCGCCAGCAGCCCGGGGGACCGTGGCTACACCTTC. It yields the protein CASSPGDRGYTF.

Judged by abundance, this clone is medium-sized. This CDR3 reads CASSEAWGGWSGNTIYF. As DNA, the CDR3 is TGTGCCAGCAGTGAAGCGTGGGGGGGGTGGTCTGGAAACACCATATATTTT. The V gene is TRBV6-1, the J gene TRBJ1-3; D possibly corresponds to TRBD1 (5 bases). Trimming cost V 0 bases and J 1 base, with 13 bases left between them. The germline V gene has CDR1 MNHNS and CDR2 SASEGT. The CDR3 extends over 17 amino acids.

The genes are TRBV4-1 and TRBJ2-1; 9 bases line up with TRBD2. V was pared by 2 bases and J by 8 bases, with 13 bases of the junction left unmatched. Germline CDR1 MGHRA, CDR2 YSYEKL. The CDR3 runs 17 residues. CDR3: CASSQPRWRGGVDEQFF. CDR3 sequence (DNA): TGCGCCAGCAGCCAACCAAGGTGGCGGGGGGGCGTGGATGAGCAGTTCTTC.

The chain uses TRBV4-1 and TRBJ1-5; the D is unclear. The CDR3 runs 12 residues. V was shortened by 7 bases and J by 3 bases, with 7 bases between the two germline ends. Germline V gives CDR1 MGHRA, CDR2 YSYEKL. CDR3 amino acids: CASNGDNQPQHF. CDR3 nucleotides: TGCGCCAGCAATGGGGACAATCAGCCCCAGCATTTT.

This chain connects TRBV11-2 to TRBJ2-1, with 14 bases fitting TRBD2. CDR3 size: 16 residues. Looked up from germline, CDR1 is SGHAT and CDR2 is FQNNGV. After removal of 2 bases from V and 10 bases from J, the junction contained 7 bases not matched to a gene. CDR3 nucleotide sequence: TGTGCCAGCAGCTTATCCGGGACTAGCGGGAGTGGCGAGCAGTTCTTC. Protein: CASSLSGTSGSGEQFF.

This clone has only a few counts. The CDR3 reads CASRLTTGAAAGELFF. CDR3 coding DNA: TGTGCCAGCAGACTTACCACGGGAGCCGCAGCCGGGGAGCTGTTTTTT. J is TRBJ2-2 and V is TRBV6-1; the D gene is possibly TRBD2 (6 bases). The germline V gene encodes CDR1 MNHNS and CDR2 SASEGT. V was shortened by 6 bases and J by 6 bases, with 20 bases between the two germline ends. The CDR3 extends over 16 amino acids.

This clone was detected many times. This chain links TRBV2 with TRBJ2-7, with 15 nucleotides matching TRBD2. The V segment lost 4 bases and the J segment 5 bases; nucleotides outside the gene matches: 3. The CDR3 sequence is 15 residues long. Germline V gene lookup returns CDR1 SNHLY and CDR2 FYNNEI. The CDR3 protein is CASSVGLAGGNEQYF. The DNA of the CDR3 is TGTGCCAGCAGTGTGGGACTAGCGGGGGGCAACGAGCAGTACTTC.

This clone is categorized as medium-sized. The V call is TRBV6-1, the J call TRBJ2-2; D might be TRBD1 (6 bases). The CDR3 has 11 amino acids. In germline, CDR1 is MNHNS, CDR2 SASEGT. V lost 9 bases, J lost 9 bases, and 11 bases lay in between. The CDR3 bases are TGTGCCAGTCACAGGGAAAGGGAGCTGTTTTTT. Translated, it gives CASHRERELFF.

By share, this clone counts as medium-sized. V gene TRBV28 combines with J gene TRBJ1-2, with 10 nucleotides matching TRBD1. The V gene's germline CDR1 is MDHEN and CDR2 SYDVKM. The CDR3 has 16 residues. Trimming cost V 7 bases and J 2 bases; bases outside gene matches: 10. CDR3 sequence reads: CASKPLRDRGNYGYTF. CDR3 sequence (DNA): TGTGCCAGCAAACCACTCCGGGACAGGGGCAACTATGGCTACACCTTC.

This clone was seen ten or more times. Other DNA sequences in the same sample also yield this CDR3. The gene calls are TRBV7-8 and TRBJ2-3; D tentatively fits TRBD1 or TRBD2 (6 bases each). Germline V gene sequence: CDR1 SGHVS, CDR2 FQNEAQ. This CDR3 has 16 residues. V dropped 4 bases and J dropped 2 bases, with 16 bases sitting between them. Here the CDR3 DNA reads TGTGCCAGCAGCTCCGACGGGGGCATAACCACAGATACGCAGTATTTT. Translation gives CASSSDGGITTDTQYF. Full variable domain (remainder filled in from reference TRBV7-8 and TRBJ2-3): GAGVSQSPRYKVAKRGQDVALRCDPISGHVSLFWYQQALGQGPEFLTYFQNEAQLDKSGLPSDRFFAERPEGSVSTLKIQRTQQEDSAVYLCASSSDGGITTDTQYFGPGTRLTVL.

J is TRBJ1-2 and V is TRBV20-1; 7 bases align to TRBD1. V dropped 1 base and J dropped 10; count of bases not matched to a gene: 9. Looked up from germline, CDR1 is DFQATT and CDR2 is SNEGSKA (reference sequence). This CDR3 has 13 amino acids. In DNA, the CDR3 is TGCAGTGCTAGAGGAGGGGGCGTCTTTGACTACACCTTC. This sequence encodes CSARGGGVFDYTF.

As regards this clone: One end of the junction varies from germline; a read error may be responsible. This chain links TRBV6-1 with TRBJ2-7; D ambiguous. Germline V lookup: CDR1 MNHNS, CDR2 SASEGT. The CDR3 runs 11 residues. CDR3 residues: CASTDLEDENF. The CDR3 DNA follows: TGTGCCAGCACCGACCTGGAAGATGAGAACTTC.

This clone came up many times. This chain connects TRBV5-1 to TRBJ2-7; maybe TRBD1 (6 bases). V was cut by 6 bases and J by 3 bases, with 25 bases left in between. This CDR3 is 17 amino acids long. Looked up from germline, CDR1 is SGHRS and CDR2 is YFSETQ. CDR3 protein: CASTNQGIMGLRYEQYF. The CDR3 nucleotides read TGCGCCAGCACAAACCAGGGGATCATGGGCCTGCGCTACGAGCAGTACTTC.

This clone showed up many times. The chain recombines TRBV6-2 or TRBV6-3 with TRBJ1-3; possible D gene TRBD1, 6 bases. Trimming pared 7 bases from V and 0 bases from J, leaving 13 bases between. CDR3 length: 15 residues. Germline V gives CDR1 MNHEY, CDR2 SVGEGT. The CDR3 reads CASTELTGSGNTIYF. In nucleotides, the CDR3 is TGTGCCAGCACCGAATTGACAGGCTCTGGAAACACCATATATTTT.

There are a few counts of this clone. J is TRBJ2-5 and V is TRBV6-1; D gene ambiguous. The CDR3 runs to 13 residues. Germline V gene sequence: CDR1 MNHNS, CDR2 SASEGT. V was clipped by 5 bases and J by 4 bases, with 11 bases between them. In DNA, the CDR3 is TGTGCCAGCAGTACATATCACAGAGAGACCCAGTACTTC. Translation: CASSTYHRETQYF.

This clone was recorded many times. The chain links TRBV3-1 to TRBJ2-1, with D perhaps matching TRBD2 (5 bases). The germline CDR1 and CDR2 sequences are LGHDT and YNNKEL (reference sequence). This CDR3 contains 16 residues. V was cut by 4 bases and J by 3 bases, with 16 bases left in between. CDR3 in amino acids: CASSLSQAGHYNEQFF. CDR3 sequence (DNA): TGTGCCAGCAGCCTAAGCCAGGCGGGTCACTACAATGAGCAGTTCTTC.

Notes on this clone: Relative to the germline gene, one junction end is altered; a read error may explain this. This chain uses TRBV7-2 with TRBJ2-5; TRBD2 aligns across 14 bases. The CDR3 loop spans 16 amino acids. Germline CDR1 is SGHTA and CDR2 is FQGNSA. The CDR3 region is CASSLGLAGGQGTQHF. CDR3 coding DNA: TGTGCCAGCAGCTTAGGACTAGCGGGGGGGCAAGGGACCCAGCACTTC.

In its sample, this clone was seen a few times. One end of the junction is discordant with germline, which a read error may explain. The rearrangement links TRBV19 to TRBJ1-6; TRBD1 agrees at 11 bases. The CDR3 is made up of 15 amino acids. Per germline, CDR1 LNHDA and CDR2 SQIVND (reference sequence). CDR3 in amino acids: CANSPGTGGASPLHF. In nucleotides, the CDR3 is TGTGCCAATAGTCCCGGGACAGGGGGAGCATCACCCCTCCACTTT.

The chain employs TRBV5-6 and TRBJ2-1; TRBD2 agrees at 9 bases. Germline V gives CDR1 SGHDT, CDR2 YYEEEE. The CDR3 covers 17 residues. The V gene end was trimmed by 4 bases and the J gene end by 3 bases; junction bases not matched to a gene: 11. The CDR3 protein is CASSTGLGSGGYNEQFF. CDR3 DNA: TGTGCCAGCAGCACCGGATTAGGTAGCGGGGGCTACAATGAGCAGTTCTTC.

This chain connects TRBV7-8 to TRBJ2-7; D is unresolved. V was trimmed by 5 bases and J by 3 bases, leaving 14 bases between them. This CDR3 spans 14 amino acids. Germline V gives CDR1 SGHVS, CDR2 FQNEAQ. The CDR3 sequence is CASSPMGWGYEQYF. The CDR3 region has the DNA TGTGCCAGCAGCCCGATGGGCTGGGGCTACGAGCAGTACTTC.

This clone was counted many times. The genes are TRBV20-1 and TRBJ2-7; 10 bases map to TRBD2. Germline V gives CDR1 DFQATT, CDR2 SNEGSKA (reference sequence). This CDR3 is built from 15 residues. The trim removed 6 bases at V and 6 bases at J, leaving 14 bases unmatched. The CDR3 loop is CSAQSLAGAKGEQYF. The CDR3 bases are TGCAGTGCCCAAAGTCTAGCGGGAGCCAAAGGCGAGCAGTACTTC.